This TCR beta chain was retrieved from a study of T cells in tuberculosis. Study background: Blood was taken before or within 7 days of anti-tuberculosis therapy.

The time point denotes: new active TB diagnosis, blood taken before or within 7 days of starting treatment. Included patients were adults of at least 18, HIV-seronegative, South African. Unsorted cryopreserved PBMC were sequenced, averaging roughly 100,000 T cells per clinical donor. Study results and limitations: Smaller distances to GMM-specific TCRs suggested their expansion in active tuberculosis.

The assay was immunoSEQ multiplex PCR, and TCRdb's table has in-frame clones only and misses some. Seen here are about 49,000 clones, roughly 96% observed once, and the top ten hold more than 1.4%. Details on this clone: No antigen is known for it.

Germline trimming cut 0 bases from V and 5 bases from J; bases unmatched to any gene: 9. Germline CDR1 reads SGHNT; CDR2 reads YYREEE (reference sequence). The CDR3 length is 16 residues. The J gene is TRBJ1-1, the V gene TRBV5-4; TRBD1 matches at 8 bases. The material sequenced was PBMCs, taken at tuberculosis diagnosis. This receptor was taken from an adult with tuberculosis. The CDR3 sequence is CASSLAFQGAMTEAFF. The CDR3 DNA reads TGTGCCAGCAGCTTGGCCTTTCAGGGGGCGATGACTGAAGCTTTCTTT.